This T cell receptor beta chain was identified in a study of immune heterogeneity within non-small cell lung tumors. Whole-study context: It was found that the tumors were a handful of squamous cell carcinomas, approximately nine non-squamous carcinomas and 1 not otherwise specified.

A multiplex PCR containing 32 V primers and 13 J primers was used to amplify TCR beta CDR3. One entry per CDR3 protein results from TCRdb running MiXCR on the multiplex PCR reads. The data contain over 5,500 distinct CDR3 sequences, about 20% of them singletons. This clonotype is medium-sized (0.01 to 0.1%) by share. As yet, its antigen is unknown. Regarding the study as a whole: With an R of 0.3 to 0.4, local T-cell clonality correlated moderately but significantly with local tumor mutational burden. Within each patient, tumor sites shared identical dominant CDR3 beta clonotypes and also held site-unique high-frequency clones. Between one patient and another, high-frequency T-cell receptor beta clonotypes were largely distinct.

Bulk tumor genomic DNA constituted the template, at 450 to 700 ng per sample. Multiple widely separated biopsies were taken from each primary tumor at surgery. Before undergoing curative surgery, patients had newly diagnosed non-small cell lung cancer that was untreated. The CDR3 is 19 residues long. Germline V CDR1 and CDR2: GTSNPN, SVGIG (reference sequence). V lost 5 bases and J lost 0, with 26 bases in between. The material sequenced was lung tumor tissue. The source is a female donor with non-small cell lung cancer. V is TRBV30 and J is TRBJ1-5; TRBD1 is a possible D gene (6 bases). DNA for the CDR3: TGTGCCTGGGATCGAAATGACCCCGGACAGACTATTAGCAATCAGCCCCAGCATTTT. It specifies CAWDRNDPGQTISNQPQHF. Complete variable domain (other parts from reference TRBV30 and TRBJ1-5): SQTIHQWPATLVQPVGSPLSLECTVEGTSNPNLYWYRQAAGRGLQLLFYSVGIGQISSEVPQNLSASRPQDRQFILSSKKLLLSDSGFYLCAWDRNDPGQTISNQPQHFGDGTRLSIL.